The source of this T cell receptor beta chain is a study of blood T cell repertoires in COVID-19. The table came from immunoSEQ multiplex PCR; TCRdb's copy has only in-frame clones and leaves some out. The sample has 52,000 or so clones, 90% seen once. In its sample, this clone was seen once. Sample: peripheral blood. The receptor was isolated from a man aged 45-65 years with acute or convalescent COVID-19.

CDR3 residues: CASSLSGGRLFF. CDR3 coding DNA: TGTGCCAGCAGTTTATCCGGGGGGAGGCTGTTCTTC. The chain uses TRBV27 and TRBJ2-1; TRBD2 agrees at 7 bases. V gave up 0 bases and J gave up 15 bases; unmatched junction bases: 5. The CDR3 has 12 residues. CDR1 MNHEY and CDR2 SMNVEV come from the germline V gene (reference sequence).